Below, 22 T cell receptor beta chains from the same sample are listed, as sequenced in a study of blood T cells in healthy people across ages. Alongside a J-beta primer mix, a sample-barcoded 5' primer served in a second PCR lasting 7 to 11 cycles. TCRdb reprocessed the 5' RACE reads via MiXCR and lists one record per CDR3 protein. The sample yields around 970,000 distinct CDR3 sequences, 51% seen once. Sequencing input: blood. These receptors came from a woman in her fifties or sixties in good health.

J is TRBJ2-1 and V is TRBV10-2; D not resolved. CDR1 is WSHSY, CDR2 SAAADI, per germline. The length of the CDR3 is 14 residues. V lost 5 bases and J lost 6, with 14 bases in between. CDR3 DNA: TGCGCCAGCAGTATAACAGTGGGAAGCAATGAGCAGTTCTTC. Protein: CASSITVGSNEQFF.

V gene TRBV6-5 combines with J gene TRBJ2-3; 8 nucleotides line up with TRBD1. From germline, CDR1 is MNHEY and CDR2 SVGAGI. The CDR3 has 13 amino acids. V shed 7 bases and J 4 bases; nucleotides not matched to a gene: 4. CDR3 protein: CASTQQGADTQYF. DNA for the CDR3: TGTGCCAGCACCCAACAGGGGGCAGATACGCAGTATTTT.

The chain is built from TRBV7-2 and TRBJ2-1, with D maybe TRBD2 (5 bases). V lost 2 bases to trimming and J lost 7 bases, with 12 bases between them. The V gene's germline CDR1 is SGHTA and CDR2 FQGNSA. The CDR3 consists of 14 residues. Here the CDR3 reads CASSLLLALNEQFF. Here the CDR3 DNA reads TGTGCCAGCAGCTTACTCCTAGCATTGAATGAGCAGTTCTTC.

This clonotype was detected only a few times. J is TRBJ2-3 and V is TRBV7-2; 15 positions match TRBD2. The CDR3 sequence is 17 residues long. Germline loops: CDR1 SGHTA, CDR2 FQGNSA. The ends lost 5 bases at V and 2 bases at J; junction bases unmatched: 5. In nucleotides, the CDR3 is TGTGCCAGCAGCCCAAGGACTAGCGGGAGGGTCACAGATACGCAGTATTTT. This translates into CASSPRTSGRVTDTQYF.

The V gene is TRBV12-3 or TRBV12-4, the J gene TRBJ2-4; D remains unclear. V lost 5 bases and J 5 bases, leaving 13 bases between the germline ends. This CDR3 spans 14 amino acids. CDR3 region: CASSVGWSQNIQYF. The CDR3 DNA is TGTGCCAGCAGTGTGGGGTGGAGCCAAAACATTCAGTACTTC.

This clonotype appeared a single time. This chain joins TRBV12-3 or TRBV12-4 and TRBJ2-1, with TRBD2 as a possible D gene (6 bases). V gave up 4 bases and J gave up 12 bases, with 13 bases separating them. The CDR3 covers 12 residues. CDR3 in DNA: TGTGCCAGCAGTTCGCGGGGTCTGACGCAGTTCTTC. This codes for CASSSRGLTQFF.

This rearrangement joins TRBV11-2 to TRBJ2-7; 8 positions agree with TRBD1. There are 17 residues in the CDR3. J was trimmed by 4 bases and V by 5 bases; bases with no gene match: 16. Germline V gene sequence: CDR1 SGHAT, CDR2 FQNNGV. DNA for the CDR3: TGTGCCAGCAGCCCCCGGTCGCTCGGGACAGGCAGATACGAGCAGTACTTC. Amino acid sequence: CASSPRSLGTGRYEQYF.

The chain combines TRBV13 with TRBJ2-5; maybe TRBD2 (5 bases). The DNA end favors TRBJ2-7, so the J call may be wrong. The CDR3 totals 14 residues. Per germline, CDR1 PRHDT and CDR2 FYEKMQ (reference sequence). The CDR3 here is CASSFVGSTYEQYF. The CDR3 region has the DNA TGTGCCAGCAGCTTTGTGGGGAGTACCTACGAGCAGTACTTC.

CDR3: CASSLGGGVVSYEQYF. In DNA form, the CDR3 reads TGTGCCAGCAGCTTGGGGGGCGGTGTGGTATCCTACGAGCAGTACTTC. This chain uses TRBV7-2 with TRBJ2-7; D tentatively reads TRBD1 or TRBD2 (6 bases each). Trimming cost V 3 bases and J 1 base, with 16 bases left between them. Germline loops: CDR1 SGHTA, CDR2 FQGNSA. The CDR3 has 16 amino acids.

This chain uses TRBV12-3 or TRBV12-4 with TRBJ1-3, with D possibly being TRBD1 (5 bases). This CDR3 is 15 amino acids long. Trimming removed 6 bases at V and 0 bases at J, with 12 bases between. The CDR3 DNA reads TGTGCCAGCAGGCCTTCGGGGGGCTCTGGAAACACCATATATTTT. This codes for CASRPSGGSGNTIYF.

Only one count was recorded for this clonotype. The rearrangement joins TRBV12-3 or TRBV12-4 to TRBJ2-1, with 10 positions matching TRBD2. V gave up 2 bases and J gave up 9 bases; unmatched junction bases: 13. The CDR3 is 17 amino acids. The CDR3 sequence is CASSLWRGLAGVGEQFF. CDR3 in DNA: TGTGCCAGCAGTTTATGGCGAGGCCTAGCGGGAGTCGGTGAGCAGTTCTTC.

This clonotype was picked up a small number of times. This chain uses TRBV2 with TRBJ2-3; D unclear. Germline V gives CDR1 SNHLY, CDR2 FYNNEI. V gave up 3 bases and J gave up 6 bases, with 13 bases separating them. CDR3 length: 14 residues. The CDR3 loop reads CASSEGRGADTQYF. The DNA for the CDR3 is TGTGCCAGCAGTGAGGGCCGAGGAGCGGATACGCAGTATTTT.

The CDR3 bases are TGTGCCAGCAGCGTCACTAATCAGCCCCAGCATTTT. Protein sequence: CASSVTNQPQHF. The chain joins TRBV7-9 to TRBJ1-5, with D uncertain. This CDR3 contains 12 residues. Trimming left V 5 bases short and J 4 bases short, with 6 bases between. Germline lookup yields CDR1 SEHNR and CDR2 FQNEAQ (reference sequence).

This chain uses TRBV20-1 with TRBJ2-5, with D tentatively TRBD2 (6 bases). Germline-derived CDR1 and CDR2 are DFQATT and SNEGSKA (reference sequence). This CDR3 spans 14 amino acids. V was trimmed by 6 bases and J by 3 bases, leaving 17 bases between them. The CDR3 region has the DNA TGCAGTGCCCGTGAGGCTAGCGTTGAAGAGACCCAGTACTTC. Its translation: CSAREASVEETQYF.

This clonotype was observed a few times. The rearrangement joins TRBV12-3 or TRBV12-4 to TRBJ2-6; D is uncertain. The length of the CDR3 is 17 residues. V was cut by 7 bases and J by 0 bases, with 16 bases left in between. Here the CDR3 DNA reads TGTGCCAGCACCTCCGGAGAGGCGATCTCTGGGGCCAACGTCCTGACTTTC. This gives the protein CASTSGEAISGANVLTF.

Worth noting for this clonotype: One end of the junction is discordant with germline, which a read error may explain. V usage is TRBV20-1 and J usage is TRBJ2-7, with TRBD2 matching over 13 bases. The length of the CDR3 is 14 residues. Germline values: CDR1 DFQATT, CDR2 SNEGSKA (reference sequence). The CDR3 reads CSAPGLAGHYEQYF. The CDR3 DNA reads TGCAGTGCTCCGGGACTAGCGGGGCACTACGAGCAGTACTTT.

V gene TRBV10-3 combines with J gene TRBJ1-4; D remains unclear. CDR3 length: 13 residues. V was shortened by 4 bases and J by 8 bases, with 11 bases between the two germline ends. CDR1 and CDR2 from the germline V gene are ENHRY and SYGVKD. The CDR3, as DNA: TGTGCCATCAGTGTAAGGGTCGGCGAAAAACTGTTTTTT. This sequence encodes CAISVRVGEKLFF.

This clonotype was seen more than once but under ten times. The rearrangement uses TRBV3-1 and TRBJ1-5; D is uncertain. Deletions cut 0 bases from V and 0 bases from J, with 3 bases between. This CDR3 is built from 14 residues. From germline, CDR1 is LGHDT and CDR2 YNNKEL (reference sequence). In DNA, the CDR3 is TGTGCCAGCAGCCAAGATCTTAGCAATCAGCCCCAGCATTTT. Residues: CASSQDLSNQPQHF. The full variable domain, completed using reference TRBV3-1 and TRBJ1-5, is DTAVSQTPKYLVTQMGNDKSIKCEQNLGHDTMYWYKQDSKKFLKIMFSYNNKELIINETVPNRFSPKSPDKAHLNLHINSLELGDSAVYFCASSQDLSNQPQHFGDGTRLSIL.

The chain carries TRBV12-3 or TRBV12-4 and TRBJ2-2, with D tentatively TRBD1 (5 bases). The CDR3 is 16 amino acids. V gave up 7 bases and J gave up 1 base, with 16 bases separating them. The CDR3 here is CASTPGRGENTGELFF. DNA for the CDR3: TGTGCCAGCACCCCGGGTAGGGGCGAGAACACCGGGGAGCTGTTTTTT.

The CDR3: CSVRSRTNTEAFF. The CDR3, as DNA: TGCAGTGTAAGAAGTCGTACGAACACTGAAGCTTTCTTT. The rearrangement joins TRBV20-1 to TRBJ1-1, with D hard to call. Germline CDR1 is DFQATT and CDR2 is SNEGSKA (reference sequence). The CDR3 sequence is 13 residues long. V was pared by 7 bases and J by 1 base, with 13 bases between.

CDR3: CASSWIRNEQFF. DNA for the CDR3: TGTGCCAGCAGTTGGATACGCAATGAGCAGTTCTTC. The chain recombines TRBV12-3 or TRBV12-4 with TRBJ2-1; D is uncertain. The germline V and J ends were trimmed by 4 bases and 6 bases, with 7 bases remaining between them. The CDR3 contains 12 residues.

A single count supports this clonotype. The gene calls are TRBV7-7 and TRBJ2-1; D is perhaps TRBD1 or TRBD2 (6 bases each). Deletions cut 2 bases from V and 12 bases from J, with 14 bases between. The CDR3 runs to 13 residues. Germline CDR1 reads SSHAT; CDR2 reads FNYEAQ (reference sequence). Here the CDR3 DNA reads TGTGCCAGCAGCTTAATTATGGGGGGCTGGCAGTTCTTC. Protein: CASSLIMGGWQFF.